The 27 T cell receptor beta chains given below trace back to one sample, sequenced in a study of T-cell memory formation after mild COVID-19. TCRdb called the 5' RACE reads again in MiXCR, with one record for every CDR3 protein. The table has some 310,000 distinct CDR3 sequences, 20% to 25% seen once. Specimen: PBMCs or a T cell subset sorted from them (not recorded which). The receptors shown here come from a man aged 18 to 30 who had mild COVID-19 (a few samples of this study predate the infection). Cell type and time point are not known.

The chain links TRBV7-9 to TRBJ1-2; tentative D call: TRBD1 (5 bases). The germline V gene encodes CDR1 SEHNR and CDR2 FQNEAQ (reference sequence). This CDR3 is built from 16 residues. Trimming removed 5 bases at V and 0 bases at J, with 16 bases between. In nucleotides, the CDR3 is TGTGCCAGCAGCCGTTCCGGGGCCGGTACTAACTATGGCTACACCTTC. Translating gives CASSRSGAGTNYGYTF.

This clonotype has more than one count but fewer than ten. The rearrangement links TRBV12-3 or TRBV12-4 to TRBJ1-6; D ambiguous. The CDR3 totals 15 residues. Trimming took 3 bases from V and 1 from J, leaving 7 bases between them. The CDR3 DNA sequence: TGTGCCAGCAGTTTGTCCGGATCCTATAATTCACCCCTCCACTTT. Its translation: CASSLSGSYNSPLHF.

This clonotype has more than one count but fewer than ten. The chain is built from TRBV6-5 and TRBJ1-1; D gene ambiguous. The CDR3 has 15 residues. In germline, CDR1 is MNHEY, CDR2 SVGAGI. V was cut by 3 bases and J by 2 bases, with 13 bases left in between. CDR3 DNA: TGTGCCAGCAGTTATGGGTCCAGCATTAACACTGAAGCTTTCTTT. Its protein is CASSYGSSINTEAFF.

The rearrangement joins TRBV7-3 to TRBJ2-5; possible D gene TRBD1, 5 bases. The CDR3 consists of 15 residues. V lost 5 bases and J lost 1, with 14 bases in between. Germline V gene sequence: CDR1 SGHTA, CDR2 FQGTGA. CDR3 coding DNA: TGTGCCAGCAGCGGAGTAGGGGCGGCCCAAGAGACCCAGTACTTC. Amino acids: CASSGVGAAQETQYF.

This clonotype was seen a handful of times. V usage is TRBV10-3 and J usage is TRBJ2-1, with TRBD1 identical over 11 bases. Germline CDR1 reads ENHRY; CDR2 reads SYGVKD. After removal of 7 bases from V and 5 bases from J, the junction contained 4 bases not matched to a gene. The CDR3 consists of 14 residues. CDR3 residues: CAITGQGADNEQFF. The CDR3 DNA follows: TGTGCCATCACTGGACAGGGGGCGGACAATGAGCAGTTCTTC.

V is TRBV6-5 and J is TRBJ1-6; TRBD1 aligns across 10 bases. Germline-derived CDR1 and CDR2 are MNHEY and SVGAGI. V was pared by 5 bases and J by 9 bases, with 7 bases of the junction left unmatched. The CDR3 totals 15 residues. CDR3 amino acids: CASSPGQGNGSPLHF. The CDR3 bases are TGTGCCAGCAGTCCGGGACAGGGGAACGGTTCACCCCTCCACTTT.

The V gene is TRBV20-1, the J gene TRBJ2-7; TRBD1 agrees at 8 bases. CDR1 is DFQATT and CDR2 is SNEGSKA in the germline V gene (reference sequence). The V segment lost 3 bases and the J segment 0 bases; nucleotides outside the gene matches: 7. The CDR3 is 15 residues long. The CDR3: CSARSRQGSSYEQYF. The CDR3 nucleotides are TGCAGTGCTAGGTCCCGACAGGGGTCCTCCTACGAGCAGTACTTC.

The genes are TRBV5-1 and TRBJ2-5; 8 bases fit TRBD2. Unmatched junction bases numbered 2, after V lost 1 base and J lost 3 bases. There are 14 residues in the CDR3. Germline loops: CDR1 SGHRS, CDR2 YFSETQ. CDR3 in DNA: TGCGCCAGCAGCTTGATCGGGGGGGAAGAGACCCAGTACTTC. Translating gives CASSLIGGEETQYF.

Many counts were recorded for this clonotype. This sequence joins TRBV12-3 or TRBV12-4 and TRBJ2-1; D is possibly TRBD1 (6 bases). V dropped 8 bases and J dropped 7 bases, with 9 bases sitting between them. The CDR3 contains 11 residues. Written as DNA, the CDR3 is TGTGCCAGCGATAGGGGGAATGAGCAGTTCTTC. Translating it yields CASDRGNEQFF.

V usage is TRBV20-1 and J usage is TRBJ2-1, with D perhaps matching TRBD2 (5 bases). CDR3 size: 11 residues. Per the germline V gene, CDR1 is DFQATT and CDR2 is SNEGSKA (reference sequence). V lost 7 bases and J lost 7, with 11 bases in between. The CDR3 DNA reads as TGCAGTGGTGGCGGGTATAATGAGCAGTTCTTC. Translating it yields CSGGGYNEQFF.

This clonotype showed up just a few times. The chain is built from TRBV4-3 and TRBJ1-1; TRBD1 matches 7 bases. CDR1 and CDR2 (germline): LGHNA, YSLEER. V was clipped by 0 bases and J by 1 base; unmatched bases: 14. The CDR3 spans 19 residues. CDR3 DNA: TGCGCCAGCAGCCAAGAAGCCCCTCGGGACGGGACAGCGAACACTGAAGCTTTCTTT. This gives the protein CASSQEAPRDGTANTEAFF.

The rearrangement links TRBV13 to TRBJ2-7; maybe TRBD2 (6 bases). Germline CDR1 and CDR2: PRHDT and FYEKMQ (reference sequence). Between the trimmed V and J ends, which lost 1 base and 4 bases, there was a span of 8 bases. The CDR3 has 13 residues. The DNA for the CDR3 is TGTGCCAGCAGCTTAGACGGGACTTACGAGCAGTACTTC. It specifies CASSLDGTYEQYF.

This chain uses TRBV12-3 or TRBV12-4 with TRBJ2-7, with a possible D match to TRBD2 (5 bases). Trimming pared 6 bases from V and 1 base from J, leaving 22 bases between. The CDR3 runs 17 residues. CDR3 bases: TGTGCCAGCAGCCCGGGCCCCGGGGTTAGAGGGTCCTACGAGCAGTACTTC. This encodes CASSPGPGVRGSYEQYF.

This clonotype was picked up many times. The chain joins TRBV6-5 to TRBJ2-5, with D hard to call. V lost 2 bases, J lost 0 bases, and 1 base lay in between. This CDR3 region has 12 residues. Germline loops: CDR1 MNHEY, CDR2 SVGAGI. This CDR3 is CASSYDQETQYF. As DNA, the CDR3 is TGTGCCAGCAGTTACGACCAAGAGACCCAGTACTTC.

This clonotype was detected only a few times. V gene TRBV20-1 combines with J gene TRBJ2-1; 13 nucleotides agree with TRBD2. The CDR3 extends over 15 amino acids. Germline V lookup: CDR1 DFQATT, CDR2 SNEGSKA (reference sequence). Trimming at V came to 5 bases and at J to 6 bases, leaving 7 bases not matched to a gene. The CDR3: CSAPQTSGGFNEQFF. CDR3 bases: TGCAGTGCTCCCCAGACTAGCGGGGGGTTCAATGAGCAGTTCTTC.

This chain uses TRBV27 with TRBJ1-4; 7 nucleotides agree with TRBD1. Germline V gene lookup returns CDR1 MNHEY and CDR2 SMNVEV (reference sequence). The CDR3 has 16 residues. The J segment lost 0 bases and the V segment lost 4 bases, leaving 5 bases of the junction unmatched. The CDR3 nucleotides are TGTGCCAGCAGTTCAACGACAGGGCCAACTAATGAAAAACTGTTTTTT. Its protein product is CASSSTTGPTNEKLFF.

This clonotype was seen a handful of times. The genes are TRBV29-1 and TRBJ2-5, with TRBD2 as a possible D gene (5 bases). The CDR3 is made up of 13 amino acids. Trimming left V 4 bases short and J 2 bases short, with 11 bases between. CDR1 and CDR2 (germline): SQVTM, ANQGSEA. The CDR3 bases are TGCAGCGTTGGGTCGGGATATCAAGAGACCCAGTACTTC. Its protein product is CSVGSGYQETQYF. The whole variable domain, remainder taken from reference TRBV29-1 and TRBJ2-5, is SAVISQKPSRDICQRGTSLTIQCQVDSQVTMMFWYRQQPGQSLTLIATANQGSEATYESGFVIDKFPISRPNLTFSTLTVSNMSPEDSSIYLCSVGSGYQETQYFGPGTRLLVL.

The chain links TRBV6-6 to TRBJ1-6; 12 bases match TRBD1. Per germline, CDR1 MNHNY and CDR2 SVGAGI (reference sequence). The CDR3 totals 18 residues. V lost 5 bases and J lost 7; bases outside the gene matches: 12. The CDR3 coding sequence is TGTGCCAGCAGTAGGGGACAGGGGGCTCGATATATGAATTCACCCCTCCACTTT. Translation: CASSRGQGARYMNSPLHF.

This sequence joins TRBV5-1 and TRBJ2-1; D might be TRBD2 (5 bases). CDR1 SGHRS and CDR2 YFSETQ come from the germline V gene. CDR3 size: 15 residues. The ends were cut back, 2 bases at V and 0 bases at J, with 9 bases in the middle. DNA of the CDR3: TGCGCCAGCAGCTTAGCTAGCAGCTCCTACAATGAGCAGTTCTTC. Its translation is CASSLASSSYNEQFF. Full variable domain (remainder filled in from reference TRBV5-1 and TRBJ2-1): KAGVTQTPRYLIKTRGQQVTLSCSPISGHRSVSWYQQTPGQGLQFLFEYFSETQRNKGNFPGRFSGRQFSNSRSEMNVSTLELGDSALYLCASSLASSSYNEQFFGPGTRLTVL.

The rearrangement uses TRBV20-1 and TRBJ2-1; 12 positions agree with TRBD2. Germline values: CDR1 DFQATT, CDR2 SNEGSKA (reference sequence). CDR3 length: 11 residues. Trimming removed 6 bases from V and 15 bases from J; junction bases left unmatched: 6. For the CDR3, the DNA is TGCAGTGCCTCTAGCGGGGGGGAGGCGTTCTTC. This translates into CSASSGGEAFF.

Only a few counts were recorded for this clonotype. The V gene is TRBV11-2, the J gene TRBJ2-1; TRBD1 aligns across 7 bases. The CDR3 runs to 15 residues. The junction had 7 bases not matched to a gene; V was cut back by 4 bases and J by 4 bases. Germline lookup yields CDR1 SGHAT and CDR2 FQNNGV. The CDR3 is CASSSEGTAYNEQFF. Written as DNA, the CDR3 is TGTGCCAGCAGCTCCGAAGGGACAGCTTACAATGAGCAGTTCTTC.

The chain has TRBV12-3 or TRBV12-4 and TRBJ1-2; D ambiguous. This CDR3 spans 17 amino acids. V lost 4 bases and J lost 2, with 20 bases in between. This CDR3 is CASSWAEYGESNYGYTF. The DNA of the CDR3 is TGTGCCAGCAGTTGGGCTGAATATGGGGAGTCCAACTATGGCTACACCTTC.

This clonotype has more than one count but fewer than ten. The chain recombines TRBV7-8 with TRBJ2-2; D may be TRBD2 (5 bases). Trimming pared 3 bases from V and 8 bases from J, leaving 10 bases between. The CDR3 has 13 residues. From germline, CDR1 is SGHVS and CDR2 FQNEAQ. The CDR3 protein is CASSFRENGELFF. CDR3 nucleotide sequence: TGTGCCAGCAGCTTCCGGGAAAATGGGGAGCTGTTTTTT.

The chain recombines TRBV9 with TRBJ1-4; D gene uncertain. The CDR3 has 14 residues. Germline values: CDR1 SGDLS, CDR2 YYNGEE. The V end lost 2 bases, the J end lost 8 bases, and 13 bases lay between the germline ends. CDR3 coding DNA: TGTGCCAGCAGCGTTGGGCGGGTAGGGGAAAAACTGTTTTTT. As protein: CASSVGRVGEKLFF.

This clonotype was detected many times. The chain carries TRBV5-1 and TRBJ1-1; D call uncertain. V lost 2 bases to trimming and J lost 3 bases, with 11 bases between them. From germline, CDR1 is SGHRS and CDR2 YFSETQ. The CDR3 length is 14 residues. The DNA of the CDR3 is TGCGCCAGCAGCTTCGAGGGCAAGGACACTGAAGCTTTCTTT. Translating it yields CASSFEGKDTEAFF.

This clonotype turned up a few times. The rearrangement uses TRBV5-1 and TRBJ2-3, with TRBD2 identical over 12 bases. Germline V gives CDR1 SGHRS, CDR2 YFSETQ. The trim removed 4 bases at V and 2 bases at J, leaving 5 bases unmatched. The CDR3 has 16 amino acids. The CDR3 sequence is CASSAGLAGNTDTQYF. CDR3 nucleotides: TGCGCCAGCAGCGCAGGACTAGCGGGGAACACAGATACGCAGTATTTT.

The rearrangement joins TRBV7-8 to TRBJ2-5; TRBD2 matches at 7 bases. The V segment lost 2 bases and the J segment 4 bases; nucleotides outside the gene matches: 10. The CDR3 sequence is 16 residues long. Germline values: CDR1 SGHVS, CDR2 FQNEAQ. The CDR3 DNA follows: TGTGCCAGCAGCTTACAAGGCGGGGGAGACGGAGAGACCCAGTACTTC. Translation gives CASSLQGGGDGETQYF.